The 20 T cell receptor beta chains reported below all come from one sample, sequenced in a study of Ad26.COV2.S vaccination and SARS-CoV-2 variants. As to treatment: roughly 20 received Ad26.COV2.S at low or high dose, single or two shots; roughly five received placebo; per-sample allocation not given. Samples were taken on day 63 after the first vaccine or placebo injection. Repertoires were generated with immunoSEQ multiplex PCR, while TCRdb's copy carries only in-frame clones and drops some. The table records around 450,000 clones, roughly nine tenths of them present only once. Sequences were derived from peripheral blood, sampled in a trial of Ad26.COV2.S vaccine versus placebo. All receptors come from a person between 18 and 59 years old who received the Ad26.COV2.S COVID-19 vaccine or a placebo.

The rearrangement joins TRBV7-2 to TRBJ2-1; D uncertain. The CDR3 is 15 amino acids. The germline gives CDR1 SGHTA, CDR2 FQGNSA. The V and J ends lost 5 bases and 0 bases respectively, with 11 bases between them. CDR3 coding DNA: TGTGCCAGCAGCCCTTGGCCGAGCTCCTACAATGAGCAGTTCTTC. It encodes CASSPWPSSYNEQFF.

This clone was observed a few times. The rearrangement joins TRBV18 to TRBJ1-2, with TRBD1 matching over 8 bases. The germline V gene encodes CDR1 KGHSH and CDR2 LQKENI. This CDR3 is 17 amino acids long. The V segment lost 2 bases and the J segment 4 bases; nucleotides outside the gene matches: 12. This chain's CDR3 is CASSPGTGATQSYGYTF. CDR3 nucleotide sequence: TGTGCCAGCTCACCAGGGACAGGCGCTACACAGTCCTATGGCTACACCTTC.

This CDR3 reads CASSPTDSNTIYF. The CDR3, as DNA: TGTGCCAGCTCGCCCACCGATTCAAACACCATATATTTT. The J gene is TRBJ1-3, the V gene TRBV18, with D uncertain. V was trimmed by 6 bases and J by 6 bases, leaving 12 bases between them. The CDR3 is 13 amino acids. CDR1 and CDR2 from the germline V gene are KGHSH and LQKENI. Combining the CDR3 with reference TRBV18 and TRBJ1-3 gives the whole variable domain NAGVMQNPRHLVRRRGQEARLRCSPMKGHSHVYWYRQLPEEGLKFMVYLQKENIIDESGMPKERFSAEFPKEGPSILRIQQVVRGDSAAYFCASSPTDSNTIYFGEGSWLTVV.

The DNA for the CDR3 is TGCGCCAGCAGCCAAAAGTGGAGGTTCTCCTCCTCCTACGAGCAGTACTTC. Its protein product is CASSQKWRFSSSYEQYF. The chain joins TRBV4-1 to TRBJ2-7; TRBD2 might be the D (5 bases). Germline CDR1 is MGHRA and CDR2 is YSYEKL. The CDR3 has 17 amino acids. Trimming removed 2 bases from V and 0 bases from J, with 17 bases in between.

The chain combines TRBV5-1 with TRBJ2-3; D ambiguous. The CDR3 is 14 residues long. V dropped 0 bases and J dropped 6 bases, with 11 bases sitting between them. Germline lookup yields CDR1 SGHRS and CDR2 YFSETQ. CDR3 sequence (DNA): TGCGCCAGCAGCTTGGGTGTGGTGGCGGATACGCAGTATTTT. It yields the protein CASSLGVVADTQYF.

The chain carries TRBV7-9 and TRBJ1-2; possible D gene TRBD1, 5 bases. Looked up from germline, CDR1 is SEHNR and CDR2 is FQNEAQ (reference sequence). The CDR3 runs 14 residues. V was clipped by 4 bases and J by 3 bases, with 12 bases between them. This CDR3 reads CASSYGTEYYGYTF. The CDR3 DNA follows: TGTGCCAGCAGCTATGGGACCGAGTACTATGGCTACACCTTC.

The J gene is TRBJ2-7, the V gene TRBV29-1, with 9 bases that match TRBD2. After removal of 6 bases from V and 2 bases from J, the junction contained 8 bases not matched to a gene. The CDR3 extends over 14 amino acids. From germline, CDR1 is SQVTM and CDR2 ANQGSEA. Here the CDR3 DNA reads TGCAGCGTACGGACCGGGACTAGCCCCTACGAGCAGTACTTC. Its protein product is CSVRTGTSPYEQYF.

The chain joins TRBV6-5 to TRBJ2-1; D is ambiguous. V lost 2 bases to trimming and J lost 9 bases, with 17 bases between them. This CDR3 is 15 amino acids long. From germline, CDR1 is MNHEY and CDR2 SVGAGI. Written as DNA, the CDR3 is TGTGCCAGCAGTTACGCAATTCACCCGAATTTTGAGCAGTTCTTC. It encodes CASSYAIHPNFEQFF.

The chain joins TRBV5-1 to TRBJ1-4; no clear D. Germline V lookup: CDR1 SGHRS, CDR2 YFSETQ. The V end was cut by 0 bases, the J end by 2 bases, with 2 bases between. The CDR3 runs 13 residues. CDR3 loop: CASSLVTNEKLFF. CDR3 nucleotides: TGCGCCAGCAGCTTGGTGACTAATGAAAAACTGTTTTTT.

J is TRBJ1-5 and V is TRBV28; D gene unclear. Trimming pared 3 bases from V and 11 bases from J, leaving 11 bases between. CDR1 MDHEN and CDR2 SYDVKM come from the germline V gene. This CDR3 contains 12 residues. CDR3 protein: CASSLLQGTQHF. As DNA, the CDR3 is TGTGCCAGCAGTTTGCTCCAAGGGACCCAGCATTTT.

The chain employs TRBV2 and TRBJ2-7, with a possible D match to TRBD1 (6 bases). The CDR3 length is 13 residues. V was trimmed by 6 bases and J by 6 bases, leaving 15 bases between them. The germline gives CDR1 SNHLY, CDR2 FYNNEI. CDR3 in amino acids: CASRIEGVSEQYF. In DNA form, the CDR3 reads TGTGCCAGCAGGATCGAGGGGGTAAGCGAGCAGTACTTC.

This chain links TRBV7-3 with TRBJ1-1; D remains ambiguous. V was trimmed by 5 bases and J by 3 bases, leaving 13 bases between them. The CDR3 contains 14 residues. Germline-derived CDR1 and CDR2 are SGHTA and FQGTGA. CDR3 residues: CASSPQGKDTEAFF. The CDR3 coding sequence is TGTGCCAGCAGCCCCCAAGGGAAGGACACTGAAGCTTTCTTT.

The chain uses TRBV7-9 and TRBJ1-2; TRBD1 matches at 7 bases. This CDR3 is built from 15 residues. CDR1 and CDR2 from the germline V gene are SEHNR and FQNEAQ (reference sequence). V was pared by 4 bases and J by 4 bases, with 9 bases of the junction left unmatched. CDR3 nucleotide sequence: TGTGCCAGCAGCTCCCAGGGACAGTACGGCTATGGCTACACCTTC. Its protein is CASSSQGQYGYGYTF.

This clone was counted between two and nine times. The rearrangement uses TRBV5-5 and TRBJ1-6; possibly TRBD1 for D (6 bases). This CDR3 has 17 residues. Trimming pared 4 bases from V and 5 bases from J, leaving 19 bases between. Germline V gene lookup returns CDR1 SGHKS and CDR2 YYEKEE (reference sequence). This chain's CDR3 is CASSGWTVGDDNSPLHF. The CDR3 DNA reads TGTGCCAGCAGCGGTTGGACAGTAGGGGATGATAATTCACCCCTCCACTTT.

The V call is TRBV27, the J call TRBJ1-6, with 8 bases that match TRBD1. The CDR3 is made up of 16 amino acids. Germline CDR1 and CDR2: MNHEY and SMNVEV (reference sequence). V was pared by 5 bases and J by 7 bases, with 10 bases of the junction left unmatched. Here the CDR3 reads CASSRTRGLRNSPLHF. In DNA, the CDR3 is TGTGCCAGCAGTCGGACCAGGGGGCTGAGGAATTCACCCCTCCACTTT.

This clone was detected once. Here the CDR3 reads CASSSLRDRGDEQYF. The CDR3 region has the DNA TGTGCCAGTAGTAGTCTCCGGGACAGGGGAGACGAGCAGTACTTC. This chain connects TRBV19 to TRBJ2-7; 10 bases align to TRBD1. The CDR3 contains 15 residues. The ends lost 4 bases at V and 5 bases at J; junction bases unmatched: 8. Germline CDR1 reads LNHDA; CDR2 reads SQIVND (reference sequence).

The V call is TRBV9, the J call TRBJ1-6; maybe TRBD1 (5 bases). Germline CDR1 SGDLS, CDR2 YYNGEE. The CDR3 totals 14 residues. V was clipped by 4 bases and J by 11 bases, with 16 bases between them. CDR3 amino acids: CASSPLGDGTPLHF. CDR3 DNA sequence: TGTGCCAGCAGCCCACTCGGGGACGGTACACCCCTCCACTTT.

The rearrangement links TRBV15 to TRBJ1-6; D is undetermined. The CDR3 runs 14 residues. Per the germline V gene, CDR1 is LNHNV and CDR2 is YYDKDF (reference sequence). V was pared by 1 base and J by 7 bases, with 8 bases between. CDR3 loop: CATSRAGTNSPLHF. The CDR3 DNA reads TGTGCCACCAGCAGAGCGGGCACCAATTCACCCCTCCACTTT.

The CDR3 nucleotides read TGCGCCAGCAGCCAAGCAAATCCTGGGAACTACGAGCAGTACTTC. Amino acids: CASSQANPGNYEQYF. The rearrangement links TRBV4-1 to TRBJ2-7; unclear D gene. This CDR3 has 15 amino acids. Germline CDR1 reads MGHRA; CDR2 reads YSYEKL. The V end was cut by 1 base, the J end by 3 bases, with 13 bases between.

This rearrangement joins TRBV10-3 to TRBJ2-1; 7 nucleotides line up with TRBD1. V was pared by 7 bases and J by 2 bases, with 8 bases of the junction left unmatched. Germline-derived CDR1 and CDR2 are ENHRY and SYGVKD. The CDR3 length is 15 residues. This CDR3 is CAITADRRTYNEQFF. The CDR3 region has the DNA TGTGCCATCACCGCGGACAGGAGAACCTACAATGAGCAGTTCTTC.